This T cell receptor (beta chain) was sequenced in a study of cytomegalovirus exposure and HLA in healthy donors. About the study: One earlier analysis, a look at about 179 million T cells, found 100 million to 130 million unique TCR beta sequences.

After removal of 8 bases from V and 4 bases from J, the junction contained 11 bases not matched to a gene. The length of the CDR3 is 15 residues. The germline gives CDR1 MDHEN, CDR2 SYDVKM. The PCR used 60 Vbeta and 13 Jbeta primers. Using immunoSEQ multiplex PCR, the repertoire was profiled, and TCRdb retains in-frame clones only, with some absent. The sample includes roughly 150,000 clones, roughly 70% of them seen just once. Notes on this clone: Its specificity is not known.

Study findings and constraints: Later on, analysis showed that most CMV-associated TCR beta chains appeared to be HLA-restricted.

This clonotype originated in a man aged 30 to 45 in good health and CMV-seropositive. Sample: PBMCs. The chain couples TRBV28 to TRBJ2-1; TRBD1 matches at 7 bases. As DNA, the CDR3 is TGTGCCAGCGGATCACAGGGGAATCGGTACAATGAGCAGTTCTTC. Amino acids: CASGSQGNRYNEQFF.